One sample yielded the 14 T cell receptor beta chains listed below, sequenced in a study of blood T cell repertoires in COVID-19. The table came from immunoSEQ multiplex PCR; TCRdb's copy has only in-frame clones and leaves some out. The sample contains approximately 230,000 clones, 86% of which appear only once. Sequences were obtained from PBMCs or T cells enriched from blood (not recorded which). The receptors originated from a man in his forties or fifties who had recovered from COVID-19.

The chain couples TRBV12-3 or TRBV12-4 to TRBJ2-7; D gene uncertain. CDR3 length: 13 residues. V lost 6 bases to trimming and J lost 3 bases, with 12 bases between them. The CDR3 DNA sequence: TGTGCCAGCAGCTCTTGGCAGAACTACGAGCAGTACTTC. This sequence encodes CASSSWQNYEQYF.

V gene TRBV6-2 or TRBV6-3 combines with J gene TRBJ1-1; D possibly corresponds to TRBD1 (5 bases). Germline CDR1 reads MNHEY; CDR2 reads SVGEGT. With 0 bases removed from V and 5 bases from J, the gap between germline ends came to 13 bases. The CDR3 totals 15 residues. The CDR3 DNA reads as TGTGCCAGCAGTTACTCGATTCGGGGGGTAACTGAAGCTTTCTTT. The encoded protein is CASSYSIRGVTEAFF.

V is TRBV10-2 and J is TRBJ2-1, with TRBD2 identical over 10 bases. The junction had 4 bases not matched to a gene; V was cut back by 7 bases and J by 4 bases. Germline values: CDR1 WSHSY, CDR2 SAAADI. The CDR3 is 14 amino acids. The CDR3 protein is CASNKREGYNEQFF. The DNA for the CDR3 is TGCGCCAGCAATAAGCGGGAGGGTTACAATGAGCAGTTCTTC.

CDR3 sequence (DNA): TGTGCCAGCAGTCCGGAGGCAAGAGATACGCAGTATTTT. Its translation is CASSPEARDTQYF. This chain links TRBV27 with TRBJ2-3; D is perhaps TRBD2 (5 bases). The germline V gene encodes CDR1 MNHEY and CDR2 SMNVEV (reference sequence). V was trimmed by 5 bases and J by 5 bases, leaving 11 bases between them. The CDR3 extends over 13 amino acids.

The gene calls are TRBV2 and TRBJ1-3; D may be TRBD1 (5 bases). This CDR3 is 14 amino acids long. V gave up 6 bases and J gave up 4 bases, with 13 bases separating them. Germline V gives CDR1 SNHLY, CDR2 FYNNEI. The chain's CDR3 is CASSGDRYGNTIYF. DNA for the CDR3: TGTGCCAGCAGCGGCGACAGATACGGAAACACCATATATTTT.

The CDR3 nucleotides are TGTGCCAGTAGTAGTGTAGCGGGACCCGGGGAGCAGTTCTTC. The encoded protein is CASSSVAGPGEQFF. The chain has TRBV19 and TRBJ2-1; TRBD2 matches at 8 bases. Unmatched junction bases numbered 9, after V lost 4 bases and J lost 10 bases. CDR1 and CDR2 from the germline V gene are LNHDA and SQIVND (reference sequence). The CDR3 runs 14 residues.

This chain links TRBV18 with TRBJ1-4; the D is unclear. This CDR3 region has 13 residues. Deletions cut 2 bases from V and 6 bases from J, with 7 bases between. CDR1 is KGHSH and CDR2 is LQKENI in the germline V gene. The CDR3 spells CASSPKFDEKLFF. For the CDR3, the DNA is TGTGCCAGCTCACCAAAATTCGATGAAAAACTGTTTTTT.

The chain has TRBV29-1 and TRBJ1-2; 8 bases fit TRBD1. The CDR3 extends over 17 amino acids. The J segment lost 8 bases and the V segment lost 3 bases, leaving 20 bases of the junction unmatched. Per the germline V gene, CDR1 is SQVTM and CDR2 is ANQGSEA. CDR3 sequence reads: CSVDLGPLAGGDLGYTF. The CDR3 region has the DNA TGCAGCGTTGATTTAGGTCCTTTGGCAGGGGGCGACCTGGGCTACACCTTC.

The V gene is TRBV9, the J gene TRBJ2-5; 9 bases align to TRBD2. V lost 2 bases to trimming and J lost 2 bases; unmatched junction nucleotides: 4. Germline V gives CDR1 SGDLS, CDR2 YYNGEE. This CDR3 has 15 residues. CDR3 residues: CASSVPAGGQETQYF. CDR3 nucleotide sequence: TGTGCCAGCAGCGTGCCAGCGGGGGGTCAAGAGACCCAGTACTTC. The variable domain in full, with the rest retrieved from reference TRBV9 and TRBJ2-5, is DSGVTQTPKHLITATGQRVTLRCSPRSGDLSVYWYQQSLDQGLQFLIQYYNGEERAKGNILERFSAQQFPDLHSELNLSSLELGDSALYFCASSVPAGGQETQYFGPGTRLLVL.

The rearrangement joins TRBV2 to TRBJ1-4, with D unclear. Germline assignment: CDR1 SNHLY and CDR2 FYNNEI. Between the trimmed V and J ends, which lost 6 bases and 8 bases, there was a span of 13 bases. This CDR3 spans 13 amino acids. The DNA of the CDR3 is TGTGCCAGCAGGCGGGAAGTAAACGAAAAACTGTTTTTT. Translating gives CASRREVNEKLFF.

The chain joins TRBV6-4 to TRBJ2-2; a possible D gene is TRBD2 (6 bases). With 7 bases removed from V and 3 bases from J, the gap between germline ends came to 27 bases. The CDR3 extends over 19 amino acids. From germline, CDR1 is MRHNA and CDR2 SNTAGT. CDR3 residues: CASNAPNNRTTRDTGELFF. The DNA for the CDR3 is TGTGCCAGCAACGCCCCAAATAACAGGACTACTAGGGACACCGGGGAGCTGTTTTTT.

A few counts support this clone. The V gene is TRBV6-5, the J gene TRBJ1-2, with 11 bases aligning to TRBD1. The CDR3 runs to 15 residues. The germline CDR1 and CDR2 sequences are MNHEY and SVGAGI. V gave up 2 bases and J gave up 12 bases; unmatched junction bases: 11. CDR3 region: CASSYRTGGGDRDTF. CDR3 bases: TGTGCCAGCAGTTACCGGACAGGGGGCGGAGATCGGGACACCTTC.

This chain uses TRBV3-1 (or the pseudogene TRBV3-2) with TRBJ2-4; TRBD1 aligns across 12 bases. J gave up 0 bases and V 1 base, and 1 base lay outside the gene matches. The CDR3 consists of 17 residues. Germline V CDR1 and CDR2: LGHDT, YNNKEL (reference sequence). CDR3 loop: CASSQGGQGAAKNIQYF. CDR3 bases: TGTGCCAGCAGCCAAGGGGGACAGGGGGCAGCCAAAAACATTCAGTACTTC.

The chain combines TRBV29-1 with TRBJ2-7; 7 nucleotides agree with TRBD2. V gave up 3 bases and J gave up 2 bases; unmatched junction bases: 7. Per the germline V gene, CDR1 is SQVTM and CDR2 is ANQGSEA. The CDR3 runs to 14 residues. CDR3 nucleotides: TGCAGCGTTGAGGGAGGGGCGGATACCTACGAGCAGTACTTC. Its protein is CSVEGGADTYEQYF.